What follows is one T cell receptor beta chain and its context. Germline CDR1 KGHDR, CDR2 SFDVKD. The ends were cut back, 5 bases at V and 4 bases at J, with 17 bases in the middle. This CDR3 contains 16 residues. The data belong to a study of blood T cell repertoires in COVID-19. Study-wide background: The origin of the acute and convalescent COVID-19 samples was the United States, Italy and Spain.

In the original processing: Counts of nucleated cells, estimated from reference gene primer amplification, were obtained. Produced via immunoSEQ multiplex PCR; TCRdb's table is partial and in-frame only. The V and J calls and the clone size are those of that table, but D and trimming were determined from the DNA. Among under 200,000 clones listed, 80% to 90% were seen once. J is TRBJ1-3 and V is TRBV24-1; D is undetermined. The sequenced material came from peripheral blood. The sequence derives from a man in his forties with acute or convalescent COVID-19. For the CDR3, the DNA is TGTGCCACCAGTGGTACGACTGCGACTGGGGGAAACACCATATATTTT. This encodes CATSGTTATGGNTIYF.